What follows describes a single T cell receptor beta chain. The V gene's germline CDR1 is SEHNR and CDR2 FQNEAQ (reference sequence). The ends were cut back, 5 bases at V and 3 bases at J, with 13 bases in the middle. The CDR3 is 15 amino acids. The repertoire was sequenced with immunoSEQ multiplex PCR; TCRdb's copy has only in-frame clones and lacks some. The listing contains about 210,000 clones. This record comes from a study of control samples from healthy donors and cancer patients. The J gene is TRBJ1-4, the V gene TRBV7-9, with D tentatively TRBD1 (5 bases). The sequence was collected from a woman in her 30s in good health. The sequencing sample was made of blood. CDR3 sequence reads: CASSGGRGPNEKLFF. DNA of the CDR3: TGTGCCAGCAGCGGCGGGAGGGGCCCTAATGAAAAACTGTTTTTT.